A single sample is the source of the 10 T cell receptor beta chains below, sequenced in a study of pediatric ulcerative colitis. Sequencing used immunoSEQ multiplex PCR; TCRdb keeps in-frame clones, though not all of them. The sample has approximately 32,000 clones, 82% seen once. The material sequenced was blood. The receptors originated from a boy aged 5-17 years with severe ulcerative colitis.

This clone was counted between two and nine times. The CDR3 protein is CASSLLSSNEKLFF. The CDR3, as DNA: TGCGCCAGCAGCTTGCTTTCGTCGAATGAAAAACTGTTTTTT. V is TRBV5-1 and J is TRBJ1-4, with unresolved D. The CDR3 contains 14 residues. V lost 1 base, J lost 5 bases, and 9 bases lay in between. Germline V lookup: CDR1 SGHRS, CDR2 YFSETQ.

The chain carries TRBV15 and TRBJ2-7, with 9 bases fitting TRBD1. Germline CDR1 reads LNHNV; CDR2 reads YYDKDF (reference sequence). Trimming removed 0 bases from V and 3 bases from J; junction bases left unmatched: 3. There are 15 residues in the CDR3. CDR3 DNA sequence: TGTGCCACCAGCAGAGATAAGGGACAGGGCTACGAGCAGTACTTC. It codes for CATSRDKGQGYEQYF.

The chain combines TRBV30 with TRBJ1-2; no clear D gene. The CDR3 covers 14 residues. V lost 2 bases to trimming and J lost 6 bases, with 16 bases between them. Germline V gene lookup returns CDR1 GTSNPN and CDR2 SVGIG (reference sequence). DNA of the CDR3: TGTGCCTGGAGTATGGAAAACCAACCCCATGGCTACACCTTC. Translated: CAWSMENQPHGYTF.

The chain is built from TRBV6-5 and TRBJ1-2, with 9 positions matching TRBD1. The CDR3 is made up of 12 amino acids. Germline CDR1 and CDR2: MNHEY and SVGAGI. V was pared by 5 bases and J by 14 bases, with 9 bases of the junction left unmatched. The DNA for the CDR3 is TGTGCCAGCAGTGTGGGACAGGGTAAAGGGACCTTC. Its protein product is CASSVGQGKGTF.

This clone is medium-sized (0.01 to 0.1%) by share. The chain couples TRBV7-9 to TRBJ2-7; 7 bases line up with TRBD2. The CDR3 extends over 16 amino acids. The junction had 11 bases not matched to a gene; V was cut back by 4 bases and J by 2 bases. Per germline, CDR1 SEHNR and CDR2 FQNEAQ (reference sequence). CDR3 protein: CASSSESGARPYEQYF. The CDR3 nucleotides are TGTGCCAGCAGCTCCGAGAGCGGGGCTCGTCCCTACGAGCAGTACTTC.

This chain uses TRBV5-4 with TRBJ1-2; D not certain. The length of the CDR3 is 14 residues. V was clipped by 1 base and J by 8 bases, with 15 bases between them. Per the germline V gene, CDR1 is SGHNT and CDR2 is YYREEE (reference sequence). The CDR3 nucleotides read TGTGCCAGCAGCTTGATCGGGGTGGGCTACGGCTACACCTTC. Translated: CASSLIGVGYGYTF.

V gene TRBV6-1 combines with J gene TRBJ1-6; TRBD1 aligns across 9 bases. With V trimmed by 10 bases and J by 9 bases, 7 bases remained unmatched. This CDR3 is built from 13 residues. Germline CDR1 reads MNHNS; CDR2 reads SASEGT. Here the CDR3 reads CATRRDRVSPLHF. Here the CDR3 DNA reads TGTGCCACCAGGCGGGACAGGGTTTCACCCCTCCACTTT.

The chain employs TRBV7-9 and TRBJ2-5, with D perhaps TRBD1 (5 bases). The germline gives CDR1 SEHNR, CDR2 FQNEAQ (reference sequence). V was clipped by 2 bases and J by 5 bases, with 9 bases between them. The CDR3 length is 13 residues. This CDR3 is CASSLTGGETQYF. The CDR3 DNA reads as TGTGCCAGCAGCTTAACAGGTGGCGAGACCCAGTACTTC.

The table lists this clone with a count of one. The chain couples TRBV5-1 to TRBJ2-3; 10 bases align to TRBD1. Germline assignment: CDR1 SGHRS and CDR2 YFSETQ. The V gene end was trimmed by 4 bases and the J gene end by 4 bases; junction bases not matched to a gene: 9. The CDR3 covers 16 residues. CDR3 sequence: CASSRAGTGEPDTQYF. DNA for the CDR3: TGCGCCAGCAGCCGTGCCGGGACAGGGGAGCCAGATACGCAGTATTTT.

This clone has only one observation. The V call is TRBV6-6, the J call TRBJ2-4, with D possibly matching TRBD2 (5 bases). Germline V gives CDR1 MNHNY, CDR2 SVGAGI (reference sequence). V was clipped by 3 bases and J by 7 bases, with 13 bases between them. The CDR3 consists of 14 residues. CDR3 in DNA: TGTGCCAGCAGTTATCGGGGTGAGGTGAACATTCAGTACTTC. Protein sequence: CASSYRGEVNIQYF.